This paragraph reports one T cell receptor beta chain. Trimming stripped 0 bases from V and 2 bases from J, with 24 bases between. The CDR3 contains 19 residues. Per germline, CDR1 SGHDT and CDR2 YYEEEE. This specimen comes from a study of blood T cell repertoires in COVID-19. Study overall: Samples representing acute and convalescent COVID-19 were sourced from the United States, Italy and Spain. The cDNA or gDNA used as material had been derived from T cells, B-cell-depleted T cells, or PBMCs.

Under the authors' procedure: Estimates of nucleated cell counts were drawn from the amplification of reference gene primers. Profiled with immunoSEQ multiplex PCR; TCRdb holds only in-frame clones, not every one. The V and J calls and the clone size are those of that table, but D and trimming were determined from the DNA. Counted here are around 300,000 clones, roughly 85% occurring once; the ten biggest clones make up 2.5% to 3%. The sequence was collected from a woman aged 25-40 years with active or convalescent COVID-19. The chain links TRBV5-6 to TRBJ2-7, with TRBD1 as a possible D gene (5 bases). The sample comprised peripheral blood. This CDR3 reads CASSLVRQGTFLGPYEQYF. The DNA for the CDR3 is TGTGCCAGCAGCTTGGTGCGTCAGGGAACCTTCCTGGGGCCCTACGAGCAGTACTTC.